Each of the 5 T cell receptor beta chains below was sequenced from the same sample in a study of blood T cell repertoires in COVID-19. The protocol was immunoSEQ multiplex PCR, while the TCRdb copy is restricted to in-frame clones and leaves out a portion. Among about 140,000 clones listed, roughly 84% were seen once. Sequences were obtained from PBMCs or T cells enriched from blood (not recorded which). The receptors were gathered from a man in his 70s who had been exposed to COVID-19.

This chain uses TRBV7-8 with TRBJ2-1; weak D call: TRBD1 (5 bases). CDR3 size: 14 residues. Germline V gene sequence: CDR1 SGHVS, CDR2 FQNEAQ. V was clipped by 1 base and J by 1 base, with 5 bases between them. The CDR3 loop is CASSLDRSYNEQFF. The CDR3 DNA reads TGTGCCAGCAGCTTAGACAGGTCCTACAATGAGCAGTTCTTC. The complete variable domain, with remaining parts taken from reference TRBV7-8 and TRBJ2-1, reads GAGVSQSPRYKVAKRGQDVALRCDPISGHVSLFWYQQALGQGPEFLTYFQNEAQLDKSGLPSDRFFAERPEGSVSTLKIQRTQQEDSAVYLCASSLDRSYNEQFFGPGTRLTVL.

The rearrangement links TRBV7-3 to TRBJ2-1, with TRBD2 matching 12 bases. This CDR3 is built from 16 residues. Germline V CDR1 and CDR2: SGHTA, FQGTGA. V shed 2 bases and J 5 bases; nucleotides not matched to a gene: 4. CDR3 loop: CASSLLAGGLNNEQFF. The DNA of the CDR3 is TGTGCCAGCAGCTTACTAGCGGGGGGGCTGAACAATGAGCAGTTCTTC.

This clone was detected once. The sample has other DNA sequences that encode this CDR3 too. V is TRBV3-1 (or the pseudogene TRBV3-2) and J is TRBJ1-2; possibly TRBD1 for D (5 bases). Germline CDR1 reads LGHDT; CDR2 reads YNNKEL (reference sequence). The CDR3 covers 13 residues. The V and J ends lost 2 bases and 1 base respectively, with 5 bases between them. CDR3 in amino acids: CASSQQGNYGYTF. CDR3 nucleotide sequence: TGTGCCAGCAGCCAACAGGGTAACTATGGCTACACCTTC.

This clone occurred a few times. This chain joins TRBV7-9 and TRBJ2-3; D unresolved. Per germline, CDR1 SEHNR and CDR2 FQNEAQ (reference sequence). The CDR3 runs to 13 residues. Trimming left V 6 bases short and J 0 bases short, with 7 bases between. CDR3 amino acids: CASSLESTDTQYF. The CDR3 DNA is TGTGCCAGCAGTTTGGAGAGCACAGATACGCAGTATTTT.

V gene TRBV3-1 (or the pseudogene TRBV3-2) combines with J gene TRBJ1-4; no definite D call. The CDR3 consists of 17 residues. V gave up 0 bases and J gave up 7 bases, with 18 bases separating them. Germline V gene sequence: CDR1 LGHDT, CDR2 YNNKEL (reference sequence). Here the CDR3 DNA reads TGTGCCAGCAGCCAAGATCAGGTACGGGAATGGAGTGAAAAACTGTTTTTT. Translated: CASSQDQVREWSEKLFF.